This T cell receptor beta chain was identified in a study of cytomegalovirus exposure and HLA in healthy donors. CDR1 and CDR2 (germline): MNHNY, SVGAGI (reference sequence). The junction had 10 bases not matched to a gene; V was cut back by 5 bases and J by 6 bases. The CDR3 is 14 amino acids. This clone was seen more than once but under ten times. It was with 60 Vbeta and 13 Jbeta primers that the PCR ran. Repertoires were generated with immunoSEQ multiplex PCR, while TCRdb's copy carries only in-frame clones and drops some. The sample lists over 100,000 clones; around 9% were seen once. The donors (healthy individuals) were bone marrow donors.

The rearrangement joins TRBV6-6 to TRBJ2-7, with 7 bases that match TRBD2. This TCR was sampled from a man aged 35-49 years in good health and CMV-seronegative. The specimen sequenced was PBMCs. CDR3 amino acids: CASSAGRGGSEQYF. The DNA for the CDR3 is TGTGCCAGCAGTGCTGGGAGGGGCGGAAGCGAGCAGTACTTC.